This T cell receptor (beta chain) was identified during a study of breast tumors, draining lymph nodes, adjacent tissues. Study observations and caveats: Tumor and nontumor repertoires were significantly more similar in luminal-like than in basal-like breast cancer. Data fit most tumor T cells coming from lymph node, expanding in tumor.

In germline, CDR1 is SGHNT, CDR2 YYREEE (reference sequence). The CDR3 totals 17 residues. With V trimmed by 4 bases and J by 5 bases, 16 bases remained unmatched. Details on this clonotype: Antigen: not known.

Using its own MiXCR run on the multiplex PCR reads, TCRdb lists one record per CDR3 protein. Of about 24,000 distinct CDR3 sequences listed, approximately 70% are singletons. The gene calls are TRBV5-4 and TRBJ2-5; 8 bases align to TRBD2. The sequence derives from a female donor with breast cancer. Some clones in this sample may be carry-over from other donors' samples. The source material was tumor-adjacent breast tissue. CDR3 region: CASSPAGGTGGSETQYF. The CDR3 DNA reads TGTGCCAGCAGCCCCGCCGGCGGGACGGGGGGGTCGGAGACCCAGTACTTC.